This entry is about one TCR beta chain. Its matching antigen is unknown. Amplification of ligated cDNA took four PCR rounds with SP2 and nested alpha and beta constant primers. Reverse transcription of blood and skin TCR RNA was primed at alpha and beta constant regions. Using its own MiXCR run on the 5' RACE reads, TCRdb lists one record per CDR3 protein. The sample records 60,000 or so distinct CDR3 sequences, under 8.5% being singletons. The library had UMIs added by 3' ligation of an oligonucleotide to TCR cDNA. The data belong to a study of naive and memory T cell subsets. V trimming: 6 bases; J trimming: 7 bases; junction bases outside the gene matches: 14. Germline values: CDR1 MNHNY, CDR2 SVGAGI (reference sequence). This CDR3 has 16 residues. Study-wide findings and caveats: Potentially, T cell activation and differentiation skew this RNA-based measurement.

This clonotype was obtained from a male donor in good health. The rearrangement links TRBV6-6 to TRBJ1-4; 7 bases match TRBD1. DNA of the CDR3: TGTGCCAGCAGCCCAGACAGGGCTACTGGAGGTGAAAAACTGTTTTTT. The encoded protein is CASSPDRATGGEKLFF.